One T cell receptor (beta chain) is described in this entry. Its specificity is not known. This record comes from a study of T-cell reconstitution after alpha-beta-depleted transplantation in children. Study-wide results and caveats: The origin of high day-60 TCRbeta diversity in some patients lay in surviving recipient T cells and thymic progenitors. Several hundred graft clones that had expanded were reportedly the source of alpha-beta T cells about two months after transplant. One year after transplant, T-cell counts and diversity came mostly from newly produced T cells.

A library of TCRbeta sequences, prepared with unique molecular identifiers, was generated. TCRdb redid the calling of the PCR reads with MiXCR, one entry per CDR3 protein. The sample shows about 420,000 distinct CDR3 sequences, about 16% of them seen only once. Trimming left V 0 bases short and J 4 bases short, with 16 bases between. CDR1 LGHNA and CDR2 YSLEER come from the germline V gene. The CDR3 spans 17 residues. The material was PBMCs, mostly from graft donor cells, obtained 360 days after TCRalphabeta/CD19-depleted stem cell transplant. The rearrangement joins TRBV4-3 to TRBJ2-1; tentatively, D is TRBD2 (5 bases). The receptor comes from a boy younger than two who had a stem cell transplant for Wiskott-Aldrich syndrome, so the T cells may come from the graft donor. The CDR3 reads CASSQDLSGVRYNEQFF. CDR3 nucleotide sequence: TGCGCCAGCAGCCAAGATTTGAGCGGCGTCAGATACAATGAGCAGTTCTTC.